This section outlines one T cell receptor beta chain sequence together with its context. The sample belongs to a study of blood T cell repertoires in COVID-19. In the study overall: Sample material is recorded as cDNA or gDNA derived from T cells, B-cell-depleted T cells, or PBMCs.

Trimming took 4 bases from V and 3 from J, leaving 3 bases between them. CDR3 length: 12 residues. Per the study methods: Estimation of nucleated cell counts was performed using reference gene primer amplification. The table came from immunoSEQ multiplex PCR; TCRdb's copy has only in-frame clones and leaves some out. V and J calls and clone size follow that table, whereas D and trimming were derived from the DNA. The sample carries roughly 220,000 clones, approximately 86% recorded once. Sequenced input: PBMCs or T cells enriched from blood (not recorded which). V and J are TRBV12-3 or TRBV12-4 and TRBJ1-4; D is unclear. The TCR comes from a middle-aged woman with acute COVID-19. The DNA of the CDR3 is TGTGCCAGCAGTTCGGCTAATGAAAAACTGTTTTTT. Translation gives CASSSANEKLFF.